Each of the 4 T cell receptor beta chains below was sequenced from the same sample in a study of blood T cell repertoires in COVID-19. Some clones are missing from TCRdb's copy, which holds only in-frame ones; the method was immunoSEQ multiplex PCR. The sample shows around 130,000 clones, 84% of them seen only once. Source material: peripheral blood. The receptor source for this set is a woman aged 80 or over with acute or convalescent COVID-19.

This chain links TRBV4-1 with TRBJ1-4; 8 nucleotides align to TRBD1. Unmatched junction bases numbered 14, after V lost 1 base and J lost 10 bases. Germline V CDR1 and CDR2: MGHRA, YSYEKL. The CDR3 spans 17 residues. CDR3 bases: TGCGCCAGCAGCCAAGTCCCCCTTACAGGGGGTGACGGAAAACTGTTTTTT. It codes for CASSQVPLTGGDGKLFF.

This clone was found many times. This CDR3 is CASSQEPGSIHEQYF. The CDR3 DNA reads TGTGCCAGCAGCCAAGAGCCGGGTTCAATCCACGAGCAGTACTTC. The chain is built from TRBV3-1 (or the pseudogene TRBV3-2) and TRBJ2-7; D is undetermined. This CDR3 is 15 amino acids long. The germline V gene encodes CDR1 LGHDT and CDR2 YNNKEL (reference sequence). Trimming left V 0 bases short and J 5 bases short, with 14 bases between.

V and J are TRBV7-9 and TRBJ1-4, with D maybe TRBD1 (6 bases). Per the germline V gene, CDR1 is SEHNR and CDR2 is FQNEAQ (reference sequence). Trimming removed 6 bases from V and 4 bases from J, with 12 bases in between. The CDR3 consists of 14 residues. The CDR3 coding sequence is TGTGCCAGCAGACGAGGGGGGGTTAATGAAAAACTGTTTTTT. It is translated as CASRRGGVNEKLFF.

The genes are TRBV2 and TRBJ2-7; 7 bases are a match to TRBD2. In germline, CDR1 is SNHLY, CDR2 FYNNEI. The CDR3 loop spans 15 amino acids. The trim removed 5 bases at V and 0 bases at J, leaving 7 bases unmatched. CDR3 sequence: CASSPLASHSYEQYF. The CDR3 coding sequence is TGTGCCAGCAGTCCACTAGCGTCGCACTCCTACGAGCAGTACTTC.